This paragraph covers one T cell receptor beta chain sequence. This entry comes from a study of shared clonotypes between healthy human individuals. The CDR3 loop spans 12 amino acids. Per germline, CDR1 SGHDT and CDR2 YYEEEE. V dropped 6 bases and J dropped 4 bases, with 9 bases sitting between them. Deep-level running was used for the assay. This table comes from immunoSEQ multiplex PCR, and its TCRdb copy is limited to in-frame clones, with some not included. The sample records some 1.4 million clones, roughly 96% being singletons. The specimen sequenced was naive CD4+ T cells sorted from blood. Described subset: CD45RA+ positively selected. This chain uses TRBV5-6 with TRBJ2-3; D gene ambiguous. This TCR derives from a man between 25 and 39 years old in good health. The CDR3 nucleotides are TGTGCCAGCACTTTTACTTCAGATACGCAGTATTTT. Protein product: CASTFTSDTQYF.